This T cell receptor beta chain was recorded in a study of regulatory T cells in long-lasting Graves disease. Study results and limitations: Newly diagnosed Graves' patients exceeded persistent ones in TCR diversity.

The germline V gene has CDR1 MNHNS and CDR2 SASEGT. V lost 1 base to trimming and J lost 8 bases, with 11 bases between them. This CDR3 spans 13 amino acids. Building the TCR beta libraries relied on iRepertoire HTBI primers, and CDR3 regions underwent Arm-PCR. TCRdb passed the multiplex PCR reads through MiXCR, listing each CDR3 protein once. The sample holds 500,000 to 800,000 distinct CDR3 sequences, about 32% seen once. As regards this clonotype: The target antigen is unknown.

Specified time point: persistent/refractory GD, antithyroid drugs over 5 years with positive TRAb. PBMC-extracted RNA yielded the TCR library. V gene TRBV6-1 combines with J gene TRBJ1-2; no clear D. The TCR sequence derives from a female donor with Graves disease. The source material was peripheral blood mononuclear cells (PBMCs), sampled when the disease was refractory, from a patient treated with antithyroid drugs. Here the CDR3 DNA reads TGTGCCAGCAGTGAAGTAACCTACGGGGGCTACACCTTC. Its protein is CASSEVTYGGYTF.